This T cell receptor (beta chain) was captured in a study of T cells in Graves' hyperthyroidism and ophthalmopathy. RNA transcripts yielded amplified TCR beta CDR3 regions. The TCR CDR3 was amplified in a first-round RT-PCR using the HTBI primer set. Using its own MiXCR run on the multiplex PCR reads, TCRdb lists one record per CDR3 protein. This table has hundreds of thousands of distinct CDR3 sequences, approximately 15% appearing once. This TCR came from a woman aged 45-65 years with Graves' ophthalmopathy. Sequenced input: blood.

DNA of the CDR3: TGTGCCAGCAGCTTAACTAGCGGGGTTTCTCATGAGCAGTTCTTC. Its translation is CASSLTSGVSHEQFF. V usage is TRBV5-4 and J usage is TRBJ2-1; 10 bases fit TRBD2. The ends lost 2 bases at V and 8 bases at J; junction bases unmatched: 7. This CDR3 comprises 15 residues. Germline V gene data show CDR1 as SGHNT and CDR2 as YYREEE (reference sequence).